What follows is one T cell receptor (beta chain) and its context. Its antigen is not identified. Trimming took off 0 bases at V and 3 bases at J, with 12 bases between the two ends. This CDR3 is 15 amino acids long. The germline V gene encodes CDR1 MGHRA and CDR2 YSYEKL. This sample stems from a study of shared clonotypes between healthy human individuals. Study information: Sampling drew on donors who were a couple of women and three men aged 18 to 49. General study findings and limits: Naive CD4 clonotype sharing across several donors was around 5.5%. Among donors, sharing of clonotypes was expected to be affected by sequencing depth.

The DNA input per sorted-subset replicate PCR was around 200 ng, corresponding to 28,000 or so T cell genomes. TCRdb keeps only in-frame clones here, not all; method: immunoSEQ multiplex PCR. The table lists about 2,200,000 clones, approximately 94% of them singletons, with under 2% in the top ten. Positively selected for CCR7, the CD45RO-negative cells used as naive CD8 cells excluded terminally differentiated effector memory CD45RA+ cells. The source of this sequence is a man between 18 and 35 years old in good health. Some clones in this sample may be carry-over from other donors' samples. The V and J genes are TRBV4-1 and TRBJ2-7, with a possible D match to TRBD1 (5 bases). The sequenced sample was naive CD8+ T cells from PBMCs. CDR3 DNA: TGCGCCAGCAGCCAAGATCCTACAGGAGTCTACGAGCAGTACTTC. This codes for CASSQDPTGVYEQYF.